This TCR beta chain was profiled in a study of CD8+ T cells in alopecia areata. The treatment is: oral pan-JAK inhibitor, 5-10 mg twice daily. Collection of lesional scalp punch biopsies and peripheral blood was performed in alopecia areata patients. As concerns this clone: Its specificity is unknown.

Sequencing templates came from extracted RNA that was reverse transcribed into cDNA. The table came from immunoSEQ multiplex PCR; TCRdb's copy has only in-frame clones and leaves some out. The sample consists of around 190,000 clones, roughly 60% of them appearing once. Whole-study results and caveats: Higher clonality and more expanded CD8+ clones appeared in lesional than normal scalp.

The germline gives CDR1 ENHRY, CDR2 SYGVKD. V trimming: 6 bases; J trimming: 1 base; junction bases outside the gene matches: 2. The CDR3 is made up of 13 amino acids. The material sequenced was CD4+ T cells sorted from blood, taken at week 24, from a patient treated with tofacitinib. This sequence originates from a human donor with alopecia areata. V usage is TRBV10-3 and J usage is TRBJ2-5; 7 nucleotides agree with TRBD1. Here the CDR3 DNA reads TGTGCCATCAGGGCAGGGGGCCAAGAGACCCAGTACTTC. Its protein product is CAIRAGGQETQYF.